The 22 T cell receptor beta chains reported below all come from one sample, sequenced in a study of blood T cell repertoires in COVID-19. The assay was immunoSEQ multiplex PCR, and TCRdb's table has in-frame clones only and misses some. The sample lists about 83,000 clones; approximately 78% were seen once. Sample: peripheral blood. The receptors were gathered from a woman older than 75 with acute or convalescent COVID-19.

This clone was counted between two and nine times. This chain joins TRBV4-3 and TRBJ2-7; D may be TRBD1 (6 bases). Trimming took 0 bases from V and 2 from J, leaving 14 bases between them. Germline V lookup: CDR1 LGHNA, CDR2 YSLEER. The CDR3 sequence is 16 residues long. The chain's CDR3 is CASSQDAGTLAYEQYF. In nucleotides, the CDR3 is TGCGCCAGCAGCCAAGACGCCGGGACACTAGCCTACGAGCAGTACTTC.

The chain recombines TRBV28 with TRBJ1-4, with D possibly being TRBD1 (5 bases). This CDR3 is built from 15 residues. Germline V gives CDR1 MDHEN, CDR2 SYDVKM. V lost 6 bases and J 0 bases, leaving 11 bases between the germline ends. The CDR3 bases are TGTGCCAGCAGCTCGCAGGGTGCAACTAATGAAAAACTGTTTTTT. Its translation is CASSSQGATNEKLFF.

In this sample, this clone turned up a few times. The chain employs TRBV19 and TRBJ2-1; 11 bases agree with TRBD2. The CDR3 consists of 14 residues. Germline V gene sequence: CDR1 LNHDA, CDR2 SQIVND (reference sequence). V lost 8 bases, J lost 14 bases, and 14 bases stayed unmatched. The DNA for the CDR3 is TGTGCCAGTGGGAGGCTAGCGGGGGGTGTTGACAAGTTCTTC. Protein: CASGRLAGGVDKFF. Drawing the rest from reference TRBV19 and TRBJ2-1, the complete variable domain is DGGITQSPKYLFRKEGQNVTLSCEQNLNHDAMYWYRQDPGQGLRLIYYSQIVNDFQKGDIAEGYSVSREKKESFPLTVTSAQKNPTAFYLCASGRLAGGVDKFFGPGTRLTVL.

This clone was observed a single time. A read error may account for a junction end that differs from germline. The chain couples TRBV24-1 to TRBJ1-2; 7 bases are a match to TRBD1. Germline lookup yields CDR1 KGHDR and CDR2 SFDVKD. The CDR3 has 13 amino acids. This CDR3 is CTTSLRGVYGYTF. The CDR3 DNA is TGTACCACCAGTCTCAGGGGGGTGTATGGCTACACCTTC.

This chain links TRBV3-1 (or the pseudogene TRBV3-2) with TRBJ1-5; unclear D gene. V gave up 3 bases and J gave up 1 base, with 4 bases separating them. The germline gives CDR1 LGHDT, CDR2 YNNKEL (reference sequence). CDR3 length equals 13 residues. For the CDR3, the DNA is TGTGCCAGCAGCCATAGAAGCAATCAGCCCCAGCATTTT. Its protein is CASSHRSNQPQHF.

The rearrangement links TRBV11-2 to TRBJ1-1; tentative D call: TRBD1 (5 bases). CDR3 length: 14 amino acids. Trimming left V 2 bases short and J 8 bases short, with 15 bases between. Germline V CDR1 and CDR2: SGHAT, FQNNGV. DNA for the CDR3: TGTGCCAGCAGCTTAATAGGGGAGGTTGCCGAAGCTTTCTTT. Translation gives CASSLIGEVAEAFF.

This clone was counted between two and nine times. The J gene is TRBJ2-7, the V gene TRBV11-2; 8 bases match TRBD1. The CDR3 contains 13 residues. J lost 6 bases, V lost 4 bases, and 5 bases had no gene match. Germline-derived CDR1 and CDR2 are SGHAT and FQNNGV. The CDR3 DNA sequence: TGTGCCAGCAGCTCCGACAGGGGCGGCGAGCAGTACTTC. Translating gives CASSSDRGGEQYF.

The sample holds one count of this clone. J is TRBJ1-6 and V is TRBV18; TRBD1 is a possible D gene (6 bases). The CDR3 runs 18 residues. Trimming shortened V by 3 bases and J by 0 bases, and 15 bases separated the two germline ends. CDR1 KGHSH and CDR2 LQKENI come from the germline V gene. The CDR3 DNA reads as TGTGCCAGCTCACCGTCAGGGGCCTTGAGCTCCTATAATTCACCCCTCCACTTT. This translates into CASSPSGALSSYNSPLHF.

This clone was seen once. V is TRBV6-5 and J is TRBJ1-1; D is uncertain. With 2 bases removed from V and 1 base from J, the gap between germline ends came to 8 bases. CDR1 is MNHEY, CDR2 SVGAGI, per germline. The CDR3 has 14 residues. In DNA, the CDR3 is TGTGCCAGCAGTTACAACAGAAAGAACACTGAAGCTTTCTTT. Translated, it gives CASSYNRKNTEAFF.

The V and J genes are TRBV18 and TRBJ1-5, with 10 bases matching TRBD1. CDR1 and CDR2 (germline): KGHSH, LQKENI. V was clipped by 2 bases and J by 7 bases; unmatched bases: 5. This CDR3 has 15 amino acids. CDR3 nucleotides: TGTGCCAGCTCACCAGGGACAGGGGCATACCAGCCCCAGCATTTT. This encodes CASSPGTGAYQPQHF.

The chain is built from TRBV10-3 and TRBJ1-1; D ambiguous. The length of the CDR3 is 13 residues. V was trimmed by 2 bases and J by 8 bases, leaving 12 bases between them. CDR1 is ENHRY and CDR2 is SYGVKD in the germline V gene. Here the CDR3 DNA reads TGTGCCATCAGTGAGATTCTTGGGAGGGAAGCTTTCTTT. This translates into CAISEILGREAFF.

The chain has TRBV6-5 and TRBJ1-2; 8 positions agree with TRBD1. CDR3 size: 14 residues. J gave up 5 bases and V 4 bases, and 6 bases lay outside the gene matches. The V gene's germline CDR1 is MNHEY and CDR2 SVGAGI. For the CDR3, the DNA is TGTGCCAGCAGTTCCAGGGGGCATCGGTATGGCTACACCTTC. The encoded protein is CASSSRGHRYGYTF.

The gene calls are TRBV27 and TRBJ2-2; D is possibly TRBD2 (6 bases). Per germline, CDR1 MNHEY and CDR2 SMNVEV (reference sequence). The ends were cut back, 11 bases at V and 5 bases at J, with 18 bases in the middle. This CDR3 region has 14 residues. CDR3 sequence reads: CASAGPGVTGELFF. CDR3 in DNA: TGTGCCTCGGCGGGGCCGGGGGTTACCGGGGAGCTGTTTTTT.

CDR3 residues: CASSPSTDANYGYTF. The CDR3 region has the DNA TGTGCCAGCAGCCCCTCGACAGACGCTAACTATGGCTACACCTTC. This chain links TRBV14 with TRBJ1-2, with D perhaps matching TRBD1 (5 bases). Per the germline V gene, CDR1 is SGHDN and CDR2 is FVKESK. This CDR3 contains 15 residues. The V and J ends lost 4 bases and 0 bases respectively, with 12 bases between them.

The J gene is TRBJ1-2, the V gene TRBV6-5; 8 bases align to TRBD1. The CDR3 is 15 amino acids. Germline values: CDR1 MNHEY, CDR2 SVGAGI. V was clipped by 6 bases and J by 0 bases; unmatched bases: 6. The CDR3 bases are TGTGCCAGCAGGAGGGGACAGGCGACTAACTATGGCTACACCTTC. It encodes CASRRGQATNYGYTF.

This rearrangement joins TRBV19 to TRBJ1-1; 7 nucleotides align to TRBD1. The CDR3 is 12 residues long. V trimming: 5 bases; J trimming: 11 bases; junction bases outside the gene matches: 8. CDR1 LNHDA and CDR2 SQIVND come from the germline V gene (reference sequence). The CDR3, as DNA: TGTGCCAGTAGTCCACAGGGGCGGTGGGCTTTCTTT. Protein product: CASSPQGRWAFF.

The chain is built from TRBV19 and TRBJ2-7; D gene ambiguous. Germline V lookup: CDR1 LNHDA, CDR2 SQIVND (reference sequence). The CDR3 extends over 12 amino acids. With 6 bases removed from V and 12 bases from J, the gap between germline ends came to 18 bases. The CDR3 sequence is CASRGTEEAMYF. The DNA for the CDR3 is TGTGCCAGTAGGGGTACTGAGGAAGCCATGTACTTC.

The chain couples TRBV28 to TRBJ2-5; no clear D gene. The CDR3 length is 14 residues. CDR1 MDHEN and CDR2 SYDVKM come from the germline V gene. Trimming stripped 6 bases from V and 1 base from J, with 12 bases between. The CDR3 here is CASRKDWLQETQYF. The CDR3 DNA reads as TGTGCCAGCAGAAAAGACTGGCTCCAAGAGACCCAGTACTTC.

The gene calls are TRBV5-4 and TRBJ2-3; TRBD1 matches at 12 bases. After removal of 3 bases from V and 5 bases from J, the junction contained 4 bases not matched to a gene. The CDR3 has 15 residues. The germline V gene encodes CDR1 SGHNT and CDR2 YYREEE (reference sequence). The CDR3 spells CASSWDRGPGDTQYF. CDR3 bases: TGTGCCAGCAGCTGGGACAGGGGGCCTGGAGATACGCAGTATTTT.

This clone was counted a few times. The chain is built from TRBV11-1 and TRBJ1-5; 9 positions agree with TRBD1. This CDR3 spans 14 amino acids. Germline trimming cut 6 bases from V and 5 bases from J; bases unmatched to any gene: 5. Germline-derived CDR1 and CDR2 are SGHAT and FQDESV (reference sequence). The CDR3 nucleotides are TGTGCCAGCAGACGACAGGGGGAGGATCAGCCCCAGCATTTT. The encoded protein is CASRRQGEDQPQHF.

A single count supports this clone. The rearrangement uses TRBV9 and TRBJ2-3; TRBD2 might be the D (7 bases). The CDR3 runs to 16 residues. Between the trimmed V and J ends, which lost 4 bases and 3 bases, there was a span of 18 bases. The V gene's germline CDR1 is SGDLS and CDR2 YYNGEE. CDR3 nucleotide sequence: TGTGCCAGCAGCTCCCAAAACGGGGGGCCGACAGATACGCAGTATTTT. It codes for CASSSQNGGPTDTQYF.

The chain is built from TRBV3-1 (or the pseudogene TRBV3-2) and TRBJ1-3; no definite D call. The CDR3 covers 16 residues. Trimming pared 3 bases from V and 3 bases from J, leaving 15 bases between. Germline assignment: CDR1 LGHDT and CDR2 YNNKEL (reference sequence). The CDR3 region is CASSQSQSPIGNTIYF. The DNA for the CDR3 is TGTGCCAGCAGCCAGTCACAGAGTCCAATTGGAAACACCATATATTTT.